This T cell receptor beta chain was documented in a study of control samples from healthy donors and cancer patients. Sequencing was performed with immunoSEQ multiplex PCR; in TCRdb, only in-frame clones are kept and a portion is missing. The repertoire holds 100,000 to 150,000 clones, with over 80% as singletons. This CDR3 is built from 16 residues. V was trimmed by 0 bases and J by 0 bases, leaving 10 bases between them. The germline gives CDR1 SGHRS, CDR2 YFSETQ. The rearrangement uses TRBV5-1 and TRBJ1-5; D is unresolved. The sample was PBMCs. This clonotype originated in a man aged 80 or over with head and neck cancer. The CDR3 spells CASSLGPRTSNQPQHF. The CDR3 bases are TGCGCCAGCAGCTTGGGGCCGCGAACTAGCAATCAGCCCCAGCATTTT.